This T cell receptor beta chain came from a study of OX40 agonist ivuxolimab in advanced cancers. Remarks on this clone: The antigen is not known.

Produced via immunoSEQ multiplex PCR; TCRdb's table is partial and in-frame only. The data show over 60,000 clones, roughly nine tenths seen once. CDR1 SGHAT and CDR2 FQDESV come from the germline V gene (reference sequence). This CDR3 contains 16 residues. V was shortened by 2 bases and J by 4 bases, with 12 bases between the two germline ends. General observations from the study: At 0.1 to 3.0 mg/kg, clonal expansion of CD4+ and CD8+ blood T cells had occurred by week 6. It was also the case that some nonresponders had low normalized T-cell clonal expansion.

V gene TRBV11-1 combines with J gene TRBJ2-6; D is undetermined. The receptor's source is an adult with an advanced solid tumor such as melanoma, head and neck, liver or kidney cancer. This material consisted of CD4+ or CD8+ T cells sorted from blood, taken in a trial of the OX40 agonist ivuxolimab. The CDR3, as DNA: TGTGCCAGCAGCTTAAGTACGGGTACCGGGGCCAACGTCCTGACTTTC. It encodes CASSLSTGTGANVLTF.